What follows is one T cell receptor beta chain and its context. Its antigen remains undetermined. Per-base qualities were not stored, and no clone one base away is much larger. The data stem from a study of untreated major depressive disorder (dated by TCRdb to the late 2010s). Context from the whole study: The study was a cross-sectional case-control comparison of T cell phenotype and TCR repertoire between antidepressant-free major depressive disorder patients and individually matched non-depressed controls. Sequencing followed up flow-cytometry Vbeta 5.1, Vbeta 11 and Vbeta 22 usage differences observed in the whole cohort. Points the paper makes about the study in general: For the sequencing comparisons, planned one-tailed tests were run on just three Vbeta families that had been chosen in advance. Sequencing confirmed higher TRBV05-01 (Vbeta 5.1) usage among CD4+ T cells of depressed patients than controls, with p = 0.040 in a one-tailed test. In every sequenced subject, all of the top five TRBV05-01 clones were private clones. In the sequencing data, TRBV25-01 and TRBV02-01 usage matched the flow-cytometry pattern but was not statistically significant. Because of strict matching and exclusion criteria, the study sample was comparatively small, which limits how generalizable the findings are.

Each depressed patient was matched pairwise with a non-depressed control on sex, age, current smoking status and body mass index. Every participant in the study was of European descent. To qualify, patients needed a DSM-IV diagnosis of major depressive disorder plus a Hamilton Rating Scale for Depression score of 18 or higher. No psychiatric medication, including antidepressants, had been taken by patients for at least 8 weeks before enrollment. Among patients, depression severity was moderate to severe. Major medical conditions, Axis I/II comorbidities, regular medication or illicit drug use, and drinking over 100 g alcohol weekly were applied as exclusion criteria for all participants. Approximately 30 ml of peripheral blood was collected into EDTA tubes from each participant. Magnetic negative selection with the BD IMag Human CD4 T Lymphocyte Enrichment Set was used to purify CD4+ T cells from thawed PBMCs. Flow cytometry confirmed that the CD4+ enrichment method typically gave about 96% purity. TCRbeta sequencing was performed on a subgroup of five or six case-control pairs selected blind to chemokine receptor expression and flow-cytometric repertoire skewing results. All blood samples were collected in the morning at 8:00 a.m., and PBMCs were isolated by Ficoll-Hypaque gradient centrifugation. PBMCs were cryopreserved by gradual cooling to -80°C and stored in liquid nitrogen until assayed.

Trimmed from V: 2 bases; trimmed from J: 7 bases; junction bases lacking a gene match: 4. Reading from cysteine to phenylalanine, the CDR3 counts 14 amino acids. Just the 42-base CDR3 DNA is kept, in frame starting at base 1. The CDR1 and CDR2 encoded by the germline V gene are SQVTM and ANQGSEA. The Qiagen DNeasy Blood and Tissue Kit was used to extract total genomic DNA from the purified CD4+ T cells. Using immunoSEQ immunosequencing protocols, the TCRbeta CDR3 region, as defined by IMGT, was amplified and sequenced. The study's own analysis went as follows. Preprocessing of raw sequence data for PCR and sequencing error correction was performed by the immunoSEQ service. Data were loaded into the immunoSEQ Analyzer and further analyzed with VDJtools v1.0.7. The paired Wilcoxon signed-rank test was used to test differences between patients and controls. This immuneACCESS table, as held by TCRdb, lists in-frame sequences with V and J called but not all clones. Of the missing ones, under half trace to an unresolved V gene in checked studies; the others have no known cause. V, J and clone size are those of that table, while D and trimming were read from the DNA. The sample table shows about 13,000 clones, and about 93% are seen once. Together, the top ten hold more than 1.5% of the sample.

The sequenced sample consisted of CD4+ T cells from PBMCs. The rearrangement combines TRBV29-1 with TRBJ1-4, and 10 junction bases match TRBD1. The receptor's source is a woman in her twenties or thirties with major depressive disorder. CDR3 loop: CSVEMRDRGEKLFF. The nucleotides read TGCAGCGTTGAAATGCGGGACAGGGGTGAAAAACTGTTTTTT. The variable domain in full, with residues beyond the CDR3 obtained from the reference TRBV29-1 and TRBJ1-4 genes, is SAVISQKPSRDICQRGTSLTIQCQVDSQVTMMFWYRQQPGQSLTLIATANQGSEATYESGFVIDKFPISRPNLTFSTLTVSNMSPEDSSIYLCSVEMRDRGEKLFFGSGTQLSVL.